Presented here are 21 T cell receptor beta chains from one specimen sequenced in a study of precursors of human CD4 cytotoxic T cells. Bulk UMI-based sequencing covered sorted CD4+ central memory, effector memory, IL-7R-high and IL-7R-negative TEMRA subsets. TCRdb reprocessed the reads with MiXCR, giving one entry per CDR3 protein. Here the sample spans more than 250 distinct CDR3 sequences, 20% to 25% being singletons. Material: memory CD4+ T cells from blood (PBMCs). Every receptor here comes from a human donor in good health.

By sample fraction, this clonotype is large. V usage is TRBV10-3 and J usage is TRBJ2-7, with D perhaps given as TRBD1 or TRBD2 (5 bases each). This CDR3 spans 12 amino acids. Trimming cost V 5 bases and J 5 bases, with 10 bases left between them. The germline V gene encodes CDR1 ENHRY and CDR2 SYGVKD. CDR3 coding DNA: TGTGCCATCAGTTGGGACGCAAACGAGCAGTACTTC. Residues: CAISWDANEQYF.

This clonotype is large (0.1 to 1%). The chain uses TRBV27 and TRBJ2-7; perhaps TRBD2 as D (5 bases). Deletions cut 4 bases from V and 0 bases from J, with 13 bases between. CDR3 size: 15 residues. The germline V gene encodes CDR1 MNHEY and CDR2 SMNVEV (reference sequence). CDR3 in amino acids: CASSWIAGHSYEQYF. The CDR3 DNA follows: TGTGCCAGCAGTTGGATCGCGGGTCACTCCTACGAGCAGTACTTC.

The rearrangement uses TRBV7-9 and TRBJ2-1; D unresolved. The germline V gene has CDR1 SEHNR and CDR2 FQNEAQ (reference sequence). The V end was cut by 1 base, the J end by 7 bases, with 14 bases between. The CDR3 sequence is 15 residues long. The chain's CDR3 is CASSLGSGKVNEQFF. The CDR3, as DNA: TGTGCCAGCAGCTTAGGATCGGGTAAGGTTAATGAGCAGTTCTTC.

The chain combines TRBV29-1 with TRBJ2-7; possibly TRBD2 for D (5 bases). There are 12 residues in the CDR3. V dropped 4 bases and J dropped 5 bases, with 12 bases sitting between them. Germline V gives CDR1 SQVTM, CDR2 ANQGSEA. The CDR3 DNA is TGCAGCGTTGCGGCGGGTTCAAACGAGCAGTACTTC. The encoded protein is CSVAAGSNEQYF.

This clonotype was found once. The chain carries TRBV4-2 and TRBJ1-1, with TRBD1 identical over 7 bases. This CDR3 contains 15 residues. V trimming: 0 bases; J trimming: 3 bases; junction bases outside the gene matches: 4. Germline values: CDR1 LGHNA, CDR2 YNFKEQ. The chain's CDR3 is CASSQEWQGDTEAFF. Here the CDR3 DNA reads TGTGCCAGCAGCCAAGAATGGCAGGGGGACACTGAAGCTTTCTTT.

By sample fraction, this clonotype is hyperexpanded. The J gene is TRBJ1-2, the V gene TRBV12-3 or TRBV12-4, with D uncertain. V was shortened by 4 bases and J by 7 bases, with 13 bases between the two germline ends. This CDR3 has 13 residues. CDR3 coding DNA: TGTGCCAGCAGTTCAGACGGCCGCCGTGGCTACACCTTC. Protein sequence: CASSSDGRRGYTF.

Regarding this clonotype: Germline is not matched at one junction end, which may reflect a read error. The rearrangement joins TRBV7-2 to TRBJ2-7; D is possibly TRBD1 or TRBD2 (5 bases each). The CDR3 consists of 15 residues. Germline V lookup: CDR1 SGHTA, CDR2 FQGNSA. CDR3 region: CATSSLGLGAGEQYF. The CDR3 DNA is TGTGCCACCAGCTCCCTGGGCCTTGGGGCGGGCGAGCAGTACTTC.

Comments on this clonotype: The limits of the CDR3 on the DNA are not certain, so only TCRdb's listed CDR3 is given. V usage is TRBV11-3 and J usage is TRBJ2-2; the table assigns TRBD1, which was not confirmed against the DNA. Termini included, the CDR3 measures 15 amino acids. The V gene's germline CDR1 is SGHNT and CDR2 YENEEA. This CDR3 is CASSLDQGAPGSCFF.

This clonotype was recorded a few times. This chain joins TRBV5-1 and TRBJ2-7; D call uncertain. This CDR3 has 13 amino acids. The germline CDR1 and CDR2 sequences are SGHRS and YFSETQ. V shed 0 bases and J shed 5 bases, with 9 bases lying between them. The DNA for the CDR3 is TGCGCCAGCAGCTTGGCCGGCGGCAACGAGCAGTACTTC. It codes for CASSLAGGNEQYF.

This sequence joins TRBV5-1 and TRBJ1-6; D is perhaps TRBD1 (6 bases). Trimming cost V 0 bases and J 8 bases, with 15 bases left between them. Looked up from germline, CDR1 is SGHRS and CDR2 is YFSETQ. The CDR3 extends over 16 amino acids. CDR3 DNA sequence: TGCGCCAGCAGCTTGGGGGGGGCCGACGGGTATTCACCCCTCCACTTT. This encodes CASSLGGADGYSPLHF.

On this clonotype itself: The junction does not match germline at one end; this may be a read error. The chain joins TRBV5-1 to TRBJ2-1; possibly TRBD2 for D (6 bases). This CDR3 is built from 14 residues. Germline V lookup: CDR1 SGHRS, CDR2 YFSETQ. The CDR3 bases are TGCACCAGCAGCAGCACGGGACTCCACAATGAGCAGTTCTTC. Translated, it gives CTSSSTGLHNEQFF.

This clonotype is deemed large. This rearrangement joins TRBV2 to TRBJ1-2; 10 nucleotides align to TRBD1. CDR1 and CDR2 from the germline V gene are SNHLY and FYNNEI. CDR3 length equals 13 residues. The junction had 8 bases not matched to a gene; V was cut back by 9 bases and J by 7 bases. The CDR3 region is CASKTGGIGGYTF. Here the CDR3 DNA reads TGTGCCAGTAAGACAGGGGGCATTGGTGGCTACACCTTC. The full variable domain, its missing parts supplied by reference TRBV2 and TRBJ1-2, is EPEVTQTPSHQVTQMGQEVILRCVPISNHLYFYWYRQILGQKVEFLVSFYNNEISEKSEIFDDQFSVERPDGSNFTLKIRSTKLEDSAMYFCASKTGGIGGYTFGSGTRLTVV.

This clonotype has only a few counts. The CDR3 DNA reads TGTGCCAGCGCAAGCTCAGGGTATCGCTCCTACAATGAGCAGTTCTTC. Translation: CASASSGYRSYNEQFF. The chain combines TRBV11-3 with TRBJ2-1, with a possible D match to TRBD1 (5 bases). CDR1 is SGHNT, CDR2 YENEEA, per germline. The CDR3 totals 16 residues. V lost 8 bases, J lost 0 bases, and 17 bases lay in between.

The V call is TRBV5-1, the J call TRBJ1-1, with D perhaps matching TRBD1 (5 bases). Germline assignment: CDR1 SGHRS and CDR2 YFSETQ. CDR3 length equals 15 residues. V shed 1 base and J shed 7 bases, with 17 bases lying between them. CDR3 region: CASSLWGDPLSEAFF. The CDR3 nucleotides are TGCGCCAGCAGCTTGTGGGGGGACCCCCTAAGTGAAGCTTTCTTT.

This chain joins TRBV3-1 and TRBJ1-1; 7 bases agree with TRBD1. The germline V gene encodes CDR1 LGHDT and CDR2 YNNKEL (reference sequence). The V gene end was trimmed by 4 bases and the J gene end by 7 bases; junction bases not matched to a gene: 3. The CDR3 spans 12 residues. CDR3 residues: CASSPRTGEAFF. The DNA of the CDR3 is TGTGCCAGCAGCCCCAGGACAGGTGAAGCTTTCTTT.

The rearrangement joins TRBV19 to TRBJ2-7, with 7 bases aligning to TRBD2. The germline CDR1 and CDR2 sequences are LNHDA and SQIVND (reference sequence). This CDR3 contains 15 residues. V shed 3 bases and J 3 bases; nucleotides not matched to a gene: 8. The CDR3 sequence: CASSISSGDGYEQYF. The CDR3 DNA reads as TGTGCCAGTAGTATTTCGAGCGGGGACGGCTACGAGCAGTACTTC.

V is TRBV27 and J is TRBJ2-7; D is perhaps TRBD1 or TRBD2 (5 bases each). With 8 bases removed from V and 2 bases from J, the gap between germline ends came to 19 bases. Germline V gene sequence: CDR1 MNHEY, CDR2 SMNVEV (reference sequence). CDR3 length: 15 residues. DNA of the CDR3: TGTGCCAGCGGAAGCCTACCGGGGCCGCCCTACGAGCAGTACTTC. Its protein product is CASGSLPGPPYEQYF.

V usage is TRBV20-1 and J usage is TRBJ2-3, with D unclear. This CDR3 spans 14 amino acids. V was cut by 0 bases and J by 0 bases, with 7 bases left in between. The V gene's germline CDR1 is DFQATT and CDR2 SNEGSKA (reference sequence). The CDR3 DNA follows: TGCAGTGCTAGAGATTCTTCTAGCACAGATACGCAGTATTTT. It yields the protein CSARDSSSTDTQYF.

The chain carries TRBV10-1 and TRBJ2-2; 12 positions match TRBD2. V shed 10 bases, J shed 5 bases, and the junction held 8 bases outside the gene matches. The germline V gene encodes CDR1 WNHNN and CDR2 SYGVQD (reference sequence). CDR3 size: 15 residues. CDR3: CATETSGGRTGELFF. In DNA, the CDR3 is TGCGCCACCGAGACTAGCGGGGGTCGAACCGGGGAGCTGTTTTTT.

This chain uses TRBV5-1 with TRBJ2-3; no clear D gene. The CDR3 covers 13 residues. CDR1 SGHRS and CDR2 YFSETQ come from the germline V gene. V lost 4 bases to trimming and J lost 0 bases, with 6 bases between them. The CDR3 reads CASSPYSTDTQYF. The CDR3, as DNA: TGCGCCAGCAGCCCCTACAGCACAGATACGCAGTATTTT.

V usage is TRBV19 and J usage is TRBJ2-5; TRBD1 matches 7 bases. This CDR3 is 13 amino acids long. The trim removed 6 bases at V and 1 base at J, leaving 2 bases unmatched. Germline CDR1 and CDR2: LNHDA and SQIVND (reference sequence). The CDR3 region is CASSRDSQETQYF. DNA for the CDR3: TGTGCCAGTAGCAGGGACAGCCAAGAGACCCAGTACTTC.